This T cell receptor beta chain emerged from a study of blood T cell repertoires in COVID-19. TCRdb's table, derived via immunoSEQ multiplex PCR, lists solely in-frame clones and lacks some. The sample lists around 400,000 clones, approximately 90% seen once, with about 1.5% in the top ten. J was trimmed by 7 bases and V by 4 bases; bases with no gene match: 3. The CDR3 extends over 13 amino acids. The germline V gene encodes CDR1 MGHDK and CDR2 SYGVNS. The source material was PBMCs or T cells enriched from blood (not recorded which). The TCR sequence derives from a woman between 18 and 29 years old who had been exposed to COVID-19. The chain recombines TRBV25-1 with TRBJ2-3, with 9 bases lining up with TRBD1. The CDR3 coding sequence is TGTGCCAGCAGTGGACAGGGGGAAAATACGCAGTATTTT. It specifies CASSGQGENTQYF. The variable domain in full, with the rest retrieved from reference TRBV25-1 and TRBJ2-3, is EADIYQTPRYLVIGTGKKITLECSQTMGHDKMYWYQQDPGMELHLIHYSYGVNSTEKGDLSSESTVSRIRTEHFPLTLESARPSHTSQYLCASSGQGENTQYFGPGTRLTVL.